One and the same sample provided the 29 T cell receptor beta chains below, sequenced in a study of beta chain features in type 1 diabetes. The study reverse transcribed the entire isolated RNA, so it sequenced expressed TCRB transcripts. Sequencing used immunoSEQ multiplex PCR; TCRdb keeps in-frame clones, though not all of them. The sample lists some 500,000 clones, over 10% occurring once. Material: naive CD4+ T cells from blood. These receptors were collected from a woman aged 18-30 years in good health.

V and J are TRBV29-1 and TRBJ1-5, with D perhaps matching TRBD1 (5 bases). The ends were cut back, 4 bases at V and 9 bases at J, with 13 bases in the middle. The CDR3 runs 12 residues. Germline CDR1 reads SQVTM; CDR2 reads ANQGSEA. This chain's CDR3 is CSVGDGLRPQHF. The CDR3 DNA sequence: TGCAGCGTTGGGGACGGCCTCAGGCCCCAGCATTTT.

This clone was observed once. V and J are TRBV7-2 and TRBJ2-5, with D perhaps matching TRBD2 (7 bases). CDR3 length equals 15 residues. The V gene lost 5 bases and the J gene lost 5 bases, with 18 bases spanning the gap. Germline CDR1 reads SGHTA; CDR2 reads FQGNSA. The CDR3 DNA reads TGTGCCAGCAGCCCGCGGGCGGGGGCATGGGAGACCCAGTACTTC. Translating it yields CASSPRAGAWETQYF.

V usage is TRBV5-1 and J usage is TRBJ2-1; TRBD2 aligns across 10 bases. Losses at the gene ends were 1 base for V and 5 bases for J; bases not matched to a gene: 3. Germline-derived CDR1 and CDR2 are SGHRS and YFSETQ. CDR3 length: 15 residues. The CDR3 nucleotides are TGCGCCAGCAGCTTGTTCCTAGCGGGGGACAATGAGCAGTTCTTC. It encodes CASSLFLAGDNEQFF.

This clone was recorded a few times. The chain employs TRBV30 and TRBJ2-2; tentative D call: TRBD2 (6 bases). This CDR3 is 15 amino acids long. Trimming left V 4 bases short and J 5 bases short, with 17 bases between. Germline V CDR1 and CDR2: GTSNPN, SVGIG (reference sequence). CDR3 nucleotide sequence: TGTGCCTGGAAACGGACCGGGACTCGGACCGGGGAGCTGTTTTTT. This codes for CAWKRTGTRTGELFF.

The sample holds a few counts of this clone. The chain recombines TRBV29-1 with TRBJ2-3, with D perhaps matching TRBD1 (7 bases). CDR1 and CDR2 from the germline V gene are SQVTM and ANQGSEA. V lost 4 bases to trimming and J lost 6 bases, with 14 bases between them. The CDR3 is 13 residues long. Here the CDR3 DNA reads TGCAGCGTTGGGTACAGGGGAGGTGATACGCAGTATTTT. It translates to CSVGYRGGDTQYF.

The rearrangement links TRBV5-1 to TRBJ2-3; D may be TRBD1 (6 bases). The V end was cut by 6 bases, the J end by 1 base, with 9 bases between. This CDR3 is built from 13 residues. CDR1 and CDR2 from the germline V gene are SGHRS and YFSETQ. In nucleotides, the CDR3 is TGCGCCAGCAACCCAGGGGGCACAGATACGCAGTATTTT. It encodes CASNPGGTDTQYF.

The chain couples TRBV6-5 to TRBJ2-7; maybe TRBD2 (6 bases). Per the germline V gene, CDR1 is MNHEY and CDR2 is SVGAGI. Trimming pared 4 bases from V and 3 bases from J, leaving 16 bases between. This CDR3 is 15 amino acids long. The CDR3 loop reads CASSSPGLRDYEQYF. CDR3 DNA: TGTGCCAGCAGTTCCCCGGGACTCCGAGACTACGAGCAGTACTTC.

This clone was seen a few times. Written as DNA, the CDR3 is TGTGCCAGTAGAACAGGCACTGAAGCTTTCTTT. As protein: CASRTGTEAFF. The chain combines TRBV19 with TRBJ1-1, with D perhaps matching TRBD1 (5 bases). The CDR3 loop spans 11 amino acids. In germline, CDR1 is LNHDA, CDR2 SQIVND (reference sequence). Trimming stripped 6 bases from V and 4 bases from J, with 6 bases between. The variable domain in full, completed from reference TRBV19 and TRBJ1-1, reads DGGITQSPKYLFRKEGQNVTLSCEQNLNHDAMYWYRQDPGQGLRLIYYSQIVNDFQKGDIAEGYSVSREKKESFPLTVTSAQKNPTAFYLCASRTGTEAFFGQGTRLTVV.

The chain is built from TRBV28 and TRBJ2-5; possibly TRBD2 for D (5 bases). V lost 2 bases and J lost 6, with 13 bases in between. This CDR3 is built from 14 residues. Germline V lookup: CDR1 MDHEN, CDR2 SYDVKM. CDR3 in amino acids: CASSLMRVGKTQYF. The CDR3 DNA reads TGTGCCAGCAGTTTAATGAGGGTTGGAAAGACCCAGTACTTC. Variable domain in full (rest from reference TRBV28 and TRBJ2-5): DVKVTQSSRYLVKRTGEKVFLECVQDMDHENMFWYRQDPGLGLRLIYFSYDVKMKEKGDIPEGYSVSREKKERFSLILESASTNQTSMYLCASSLMRVGKTQYFGPGTRLLVL.

This clone showed up just a few times. The chain recombines TRBV5-6 with TRBJ2-7; maybe TRBD1 (6 bases). The CDR3 is made up of 13 amino acids. V was clipped by 5 bases and J by 3 bases, with 12 bases between them. From germline, CDR1 is SGHDT and CDR2 YYEEEE. CDR3: CASSPTGRYEQYV. The CDR3 DNA is TGTGCCAGCAGTCCGACAGGCCGCTACGAGCAGTACGTC.

This clone was counted a few times. V and J are TRBV7-8 and TRBJ2-5; weak D call: TRBD1 (8 bases). CDR1 is SGHVS and CDR2 is FQNEAQ in the germline V gene. V lost 4 bases and J lost 5, with 17 bases in between. The CDR3 length is 15 residues. The chain's CDR3 is CASSSVGQGGETQYF. The CDR3 nucleotides read TGTGCCAGCAGCTCAGTAGGACAGGGAGGGGAGACCCAGTACTTC.

This clone was seen only a few times. The chain's CDR3 is CASSLVMSARQPQHF. The CDR3 coding sequence is TGTGCCAGCAGTCTGGTGATGTCGGCTCGTCAGCCCCAGCATTTT. The chain joins TRBV2 to TRBJ1-5; D is uncertain. The V and J ends lost 5 bases and 6 bases respectively, with 17 bases between them. CDR3 length: 15 amino acids. Germline V gene data show CDR1 as SNHLY and CDR2 as FYNNEI. Complete variable domain (other parts from reference TRBV2 and TRBJ1-5): EPEVTQTPSHQVTQMGQEVILRCVPISNHLYFYWYRQILGQKVEFLVSFYNNEISEKSEIFDDQFSVERPDGSNFTLKIRSTKLEDSAMYFCASSLVMSARQPQHFGDGTRLSIL.

The chain joins TRBV2 to TRBJ2-5; unclear D gene. Germline CDR1 SNHLY, CDR2 FYNNEI. The CDR3 totals 13 residues. V was shortened by 6 bases and J by 3 bases, with 11 bases between the two germline ends. CDR3 coding DNA: TGTGCCAGCAGGGGCTACGTCGAAGAGACCCAGTACTTC. This gives the protein CASRGYVEETQYF.

This clone was observed a few times. The chain carries TRBV7-3 and TRBJ1-1; 8 nucleotides align to TRBD1. The J segment lost 6 bases and the V segment lost 3 bases, leaving 3 bases of the junction unmatched. Germline V CDR1 and CDR2: SGHTA, FQGTGA. This CDR3 contains 13 residues. The CDR3 sequence is CASSFTGGAEAFF. As DNA, the CDR3 is TGTGCCAGCAGCTTTACAGGGGGAGCTGAAGCTTTCTTT.

The chain carries TRBV7-3 and TRBJ2-7, with unresolved D. The length of the CDR3 is 15 residues. CDR1 and CDR2 (germline): SGHTA, FQGTGA. V was cut by 1 base and J by 0 bases, with 10 bases left in between. The CDR3 coding sequence is TGTGCCAGCAGCTTAATTGGCGGCAGCTCCTACGAGCAGTACTTC. This translates into CASSLIGGSSYEQYF.

The V and J genes are TRBV7-2 and TRBJ2-5, with 9 nucleotides matching TRBD2. The J segment lost 3 bases and the V segment lost 1 base, leaving 6 bases of the junction unmatched. From germline, CDR1 is SGHTA and CDR2 FQGNSA. The CDR3 is made up of 16 amino acids. CDR3 sequence (DNA): TGTGCCAGCAGCTTAGAGAGGCTAGCGGGAAAAGAGACCCAGTACTTC. This sequence encodes CASSLERLAGKETQYF.

CDR3 protein: CASSLVVLGNEQFF. CDR3 coding DNA: TGTGCCAGCAGCTTAGTTGTCCTAGGGAATGAGCAGTTCTTC. The chain combines TRBV7-9 with TRBJ2-1; no clear D. The CDR3 is 14 residues long. The ends were cut back, 1 base at V and 7 bases at J, with 11 bases in the middle. In germline, CDR1 is SEHNR, CDR2 FQNEAQ (reference sequence).

This clone was detected a few times. This chain joins TRBV7-8 and TRBJ2-7; TRBD2 aligns across 9 bases. The CDR3 runs to 18 residues. J lost 3 bases, V lost 1 base, and 13 bases had no gene match. Germline V gene lookup returns CDR1 SGHVS and CDR2 FQNEAQ. CDR3 in amino acids: CASSLVAREGRRFYEQYF. The CDR3 bases are TGTGCCAGCAGCTTAGTCGCGCGGGAGGGCCGTCGGTTCTACGAGCAGTACTTC. The full variable domain, in which reference TRBV7-8 and TRBJ2-7 provide the parts outside the CDR3, is GAGVSQSPRYKVAKRGQDVALRCDPISGHVSLFWYQQALGQGPEFLTYFQNEAQLDKSGLPSDRFFAERPEGSVSTLKIQRTQQEDSAVYLCASSLVAREGRRFYEQYFGPGTRLTVT.

The table lists this clone with a few counts. The genes are TRBV7-8 and TRBJ2-3, with unresolved D. The CDR3 loop spans 13 amino acids. CDR1 SGHVS and CDR2 FQNEAQ come from the germline V gene. Trimming took off 5 bases at V and 8 bases at J, with 14 bases between the two ends. CDR3 sequence: CASSRAELATQYF. The CDR3 nucleotides are TGTGCCAGCAGCCGAGCCGAATTAGCTACGCAGTATTTT.

In its sample, this clone was seen a few times. The V call is TRBV5-4, the J call TRBJ1-2; 7 nucleotides agree with TRBD1. Trimming removed 4 bases from V and 2 bases from J; junction bases left unmatched: 11. Germline assignment: CDR1 SGHNT and CDR2 YYREEE (reference sequence). CDR3 length equals 16 residues. Here the CDR3 reads CASSPRDRYLNYGYTF. CDR3 DNA: TGTGCCAGCAGCCCCCGGGACAGATATTTGAACTATGGCTACACCTTC.

CDR3 bases: TGTGCCAGCAGTCCCACAGGGGCCATGACGCAGTATTTT. Protein sequence: CASSPTGAMTQYF. V is TRBV25-1 and J is TRBJ2-3; TRBD1 matches at 7 bases. This CDR3 is 13 amino acids long. The V and J ends lost 5 bases and 9 bases, in that order; junction bases with no gene match: 8. Per the germline V gene, CDR1 is MGHDK and CDR2 is SYGVNS. The whole variable domain, filled in from reference TRBV25-1 and TRBJ2-3, reads EADIYQTPRYLVIGTGKKITLECSQTMGHDKMYWYQQDPGMELHLIHYSYGVNSTEKGDLSSESTVSRIRTEHFPLTLESARPSHTSQYLCASSPTGAMTQYFGPGTRLTVL.

The rearrangement links TRBV20-1 to TRBJ2-3, with TRBD2 identical over 8 bases. The germline V gene encodes CDR1 DFQATT and CDR2 SNEGSKA (reference sequence). This CDR3 comprises 11 residues. The V and J ends lost 7 bases and 4 bases, in that order; junction bases with no gene match: 1. DNA of the CDR3: TGCAGTGGAGCGGGGGCAGATACGCAGTATTTT. Its translation: CSGAGADTQYF.

The chain has TRBV28 and TRBJ2-5, with TRBD2 identical over 8 bases. Germline values: CDR1 MDHEN, CDR2 SYDVKM. V lost 2 bases and J lost 2; bases outside the gene matches: 4. The CDR3 covers 15 residues. The CDR3 is CASSLRGRKQETQYF. The CDR3, as DNA: TGTGCCAGCAGTTTACGCGGGAGGAAGCAAGAGACCCAGTACTTC.

The gene calls are TRBV6-5 and TRBJ2-7; TRBD1 agrees at 7 bases. There are 12 residues in the CDR3. The trim removed 6 bases at V and 2 bases at J, leaving 1 base unmatched. From germline, CDR1 is MNHEY and CDR2 SVGAGI. This CDR3 is CASSDRAYEQYF. CDR3 in DNA: TGTGCCAGCAGCGACAGGGCCTACGAGCAGTACTTC.

V is TRBV7-9 and J is TRBJ2-5; 7 positions match TRBD1. The CDR3 contains 14 residues. CDR1 and CDR2 (germline): SEHNR, FQNEAQ (reference sequence). The V segment lost 5 bases and the J segment 0 bases; nucleotides outside the gene matches: 3. CDR3 sequence: CASSPGQNQETQYF. DNA for the CDR3: TGTGCCAGCAGCCCGGGACAGAACCAAGAGACCCAGTACTTC.

V and J are TRBV9 and TRBJ2-3, with a possible D match to TRBD1 (6 bases). Trimming cost V 0 bases and J 7 bases, with 15 bases left between them. Germline-derived CDR1 and CDR2 are SGDLS and YYNGEE. The CDR3 length is 15 residues. The DNA for the CDR3 is TGTGCCAGCAGCGTAGAAGGGGGATACACCCATACGCAGTATTTT. Its protein is CASSVEGGYTHTQYF.

In this sample, this clone turned up a few times. This chain joins TRBV20-1 and TRBJ2-3; D is possibly TRBD1 (6 bases). The CDR3 loop spans 10 amino acids. V dropped 6 bases and J dropped 5 bases, with 6 bases sitting between them. Germline-derived CDR1 and CDR2 are DFQATT and SNEGSKA (reference sequence). The CDR3 protein is CSAGGDTQYF. The CDR3 coding sequence is TGCAGTGCAGGGGGAGATACGCAGTATTTT.

The chain uses TRBV7-8 and TRBJ1-2; tentative D call: TRBD1 (5 bases). The CDR3 length is 13 residues. Germline lookup yields CDR1 SGHVS and CDR2 FQNEAQ. Trimming removed 3 bases at V and 2 bases at J, with 7 bases between. CDR3 protein: CASSLRTNYGYTF. CDR3 nucleotide sequence: TGTGCCAGCAGCTTGAGGACAAACTATGGCTACACCTTC.

The sample holds a few counts of this clone. The genes are TRBV23-1 and TRBJ2-1; TRBD2 is a possible D gene (6 bases). TRBV23-1 is given ORF status, its function remaining uncertain. The V and J ends lost 4 bases and 2 bases respectively, with 12 bases between them. CDR3 size: 15 residues. CDR3 in DNA: TGCGCCAGCAGTCGAGGCGGGGCGCCCTACAATGAGCAGTTCTTC. It specifies CASSRGGAPYNEQFF.